The next 20 T cell receptor beta chains were all read from a single sample in a study of brain T cells in children with intractable seizures. Libraries were prepared by immunoSEQ multiplex PCR; TCRdb keeps only in-frame clonotypes and omits some of them. The sample holds around 340,000 clones, more than 85% seen once. Time point described: blood from clinic visit 5 months post-surgery; TSC patient then seizure free. Sequencing used peripheral blood, obtained 4 to 6 months after surgery. The receptor set was obtained from a boy under two years old with tuberous sclerosis and intractable seizures.

CDR3 sequence (DNA): TGTGCCAGCAGTATAAGACTACTAGCGGTAAACTACGAGCAGTACTTC. This translates into CASSIRLLAVNYEQYF. This chain links TRBV28 with TRBJ2-7; 8 nucleotides agree with TRBD2. The CDR3 spans 16 residues. CDR1 MDHEN and CDR2 SYDVKM come from the germline V gene. Trimming cost V 5 bases and J 3 bases; bases outside gene matches: 12. Variable domain in full (rest from reference TRBV28 and TRBJ2-7): DVKVTQSSRYLVKRTGEKVFLECVQDMDHENMFWYRQDPGLGLRLIYFSYDVKMKEKGDIPEGYSVSREKKERFSLILESASTNQTSMYLCASSIRLLAVNYEQYFGPGTRLTVT.

The genes are TRBV7-2 and TRBJ2-5; 8 nucleotides match TRBD2. The germline V gene encodes CDR1 SGHTA and CDR2 FQGNSA. The V segment lost 1 base and the J segment 5 bases; nucleotides outside the gene matches: 6. The CDR3 length is 15 residues. CDR3 amino acids: CASSLEPAGVETQYF. CDR3 nucleotides: TGTGCCAGCAGCTTAGAGCCAGCGGGAGTGGAGACCCAGTACTTC.

V usage is TRBV9 and J usage is TRBJ2-6, with D uncertain. There are 16 residues in the CDR3. With 4 bases removed from V and 2 bases from J, the gap between germline ends came to 13 bases. CDR1 SGDLS and CDR2 YYNGEE come from the germline V gene. The CDR3 DNA follows: TGTGCCAGCAGCCCCCGGATTGGGGCTGGGGCCAACGTCCTGACTTTC. Its translation is CASSPRIGAGANVLTF. Full variable domain (remainder filled in from reference TRBV9 and TRBJ2-6): DSGVTQTPKHLITATGQRVTLRCSPRSGDLSVYWYQQSLDQGLQFLIQYYNGEERAKGNILERFSAQQFPDLHSELNLSSLELGDSALYFCASSPRIGAGANVLTFGAGSRLTVL.

The chain recombines TRBV5-6 with TRBJ1-2; D gene unclear. CDR1 SGHDT and CDR2 YYEEEE come from the germline V gene. V gave up 4 bases and J gave up 4 bases, with 17 bases separating them. CDR3 length: 15 residues. The CDR3 region is CASSPVGSATYGYTF. The CDR3 DNA is TGTGCCAGCAGCCCGGTTGGGTCAGCGACCTATGGCTACACCTTC.

The genes are TRBV2 and TRBJ2-1, with TRBD2 as a possible D gene (7 bases). This CDR3 has 15 residues. V shed 7 bases and J shed 6 bases, with 19 bases lying between them. Germline-derived CDR1 and CDR2 are SNHLY and FYNNEI. The CDR3 loop reads CASTPGAGAANEQFF. In DNA form, the CDR3 reads TGTGCCAGCACCCCGGGGGCGGGAGCGGCCAATGAGCAGTTCTTC.

The rearrangement links TRBV19 to TRBJ2-6; D unclear. V lost 2 bases and J lost 2, with 7 bases in between. The CDR3 loop spans 15 amino acids. The V gene's germline CDR1 is LNHDA and CDR2 SQIVND (reference sequence). The CDR3 sequence: CASSIRETGANVLTF. The CDR3 DNA follows: TGTGCCAGTAGTATAAGGGAAACTGGGGCCAACGTCCTGACTTTC.

This clone appeared a single time. The CDR3 coding sequence is TGCGCCAGCAGTTTTTCATCGGACAGTAACACTGAAGCTTTCTTT. This gives the protein CASSFSSDSNTEAFF. V and J are TRBV5-1 and TRBJ1-1; D perhaps matches TRBD1 (6 bases). The CDR3 spans 15 residues. Trimming cost V 5 bases and J 2 bases, with 16 bases left between them. Germline V gives CDR1 SGHRS, CDR2 YFSETQ.

The chain recombines TRBV19 with TRBJ2-2; 10 nucleotides agree with TRBD1. After removal of 6 bases from V and 6 bases from J, the junction contained 7 bases not matched to a gene. The CDR3 is made up of 15 amino acids. Germline CDR1 reads LNHDA; CDR2 reads SQIVND (reference sequence). The CDR3 is CASRDRQGASGELFF. The CDR3, as DNA: TGTGCCAGTAGGGACAGACAGGGGGCATCCGGGGAGCTGTTTTTT. Supplemented by reference TRBV19 and TRBJ2-2, the full variable domain reads DGGITQSPKYLFRKEGQNVTLSCEQNLNHDAMYWYRQDPGQGLRLIYYSQIVNDFQKGDIAEGYSVSREKKESFPLTVTSAQKNPTAFYLCASRDRQGASGELFFGEGSRLTVL.

V is TRBV3-1 (or the pseudogene TRBV3-2) and J is TRBJ1-1, with TRBD1 as a possible D gene (5 bases). Trimming took 5 bases from V and 0 from J, leaving 7 bases between them. CDR1 is LGHDT, CDR2 YNNKEL, per germline (reference sequence). There are 13 residues in the CDR3. This CDR3 reads CASSGTVNTEAFF. For the CDR3, the DNA is TGTGCCAGCAGCGGGACCGTGAACACTGAAGCTTTCTTT.

This clone has just one count. The chain carries TRBV30 and TRBJ2-5; tentative D call: TRBD2 (8 bases). V was clipped by 8 bases and J by 11 bases, with 21 bases between them. The CDR3 sequence is 12 residues long. The germline V gene has CDR1 GTSNPN and CDR2 SVGIG (reference sequence). In DNA form, the CDR3 reads TGTGCCGCCGCCGGGACAGCGGGAGAGCAGTACTTC. This codes for CAAAGTAGEQYF.

This rearrangement joins TRBV4-1 to TRBJ2-5; D unclear. Deletions cut 0 bases from V and 5 bases from J, with 10 bases between. Germline V gives CDR1 MGHRA, CDR2 YSYEKL. The CDR3 is made up of 14 amino acids. The CDR3 DNA reads as TGCGCCAGCAGCCAAGATCGGGCTGGGGAGACCCAGTACTTC. Encoded protein: CASSQDRAGETQYF.

The rearrangement uses TRBV5-1 and TRBJ2-3; 11 bases are a match to TRBD2. Germline CDR1 SGHRS, CDR2 YFSETQ. Germline trimming cut 4 bases from V and 3 bases from J; bases unmatched to any gene: 4. The CDR3 length is 15 residues. The CDR3 region is CASSTSGGLTDTQYF. CDR3 coding DNA: TGCGCCAGCAGCACTAGCGGGGGTCTTACAGATACGCAGTATTTT.

The chain carries TRBV30 and TRBJ2-2; D gene ambiguous. Germline-derived CDR1 and CDR2 are GTSNPN and SVGIG (reference sequence). The CDR3 is 14 residues long. The ends were cut back, 4 bases at V and 7 bases at J, with 16 bases in the middle. CDR3 sequence reads: CAWKGKGWNGELFF. CDR3 in DNA: TGTGCCTGGAAGGGCAAAGGGTGGAACGGGGAGCTGTTTTTT.

The gene calls are TRBV12-3 or TRBV12-4 and TRBJ2-1, with D uncertain. The CDR3 runs 11 residues. Trimming stripped 3 bases from V and 6 bases from J, with 3 bases between. The CDR3: CASSFFNEQFF. The CDR3 DNA follows: TGTGCCAGCAGTTTTTTCAATGAGCAGTTCTTC.

Only one count was recorded for this clone. J is TRBJ1-1 and V is TRBV30; D not certain. V shed 0 bases and J shed 11 bases, with 13 bases lying between them. Per germline, CDR1 GTSNPN and CDR2 SVGIG (reference sequence). This CDR3 has 12 amino acids. The CDR3 region is CAWSVRPSEAFF. CDR3 DNA sequence: TGTGCCTGGAGTGTACGGCCTTCCGAGGCTTTCTTT.

This clone was observed a single time. The chain recombines TRBV5-6 with TRBJ2-7; weak D call: TRBD1 (5 bases). CDR3 size: 15 residues. Trimming removed 4 bases from V and 0 bases from J, with 14 bases in between. Germline CDR1 is SGHDT and CDR2 is YYEEEE. The CDR3 reads CASSQRQKSSYEQYF. Here the CDR3 DNA reads TGTGCCAGCAGCCAACGACAGAAAAGCTCCTACGAGCAGTACTTC.

This clone was picked up one time. The gene calls are TRBV7-9 and TRBJ1-3, with unresolved D. The CDR3 is 13 residues long. CDR1 and CDR2 (germline): SEHNR, FQNEAQ (reference sequence). The ends were cut back, 1 base at V and 4 bases at J, with 5 bases in the middle. CDR3 DNA: TGTGCCAGCAGCTTAGACAGAGGAAACACCATATATTTT. Translated, it gives CASSLDRGNTIYF.

The chain is built from TRBV27 and TRBJ2-7; TRBD1 might be the D (5 bases). V was clipped by 3 bases and J by 5 bases, with 11 bases between them. From germline, CDR1 is MNHEY and CDR2 SMNVEV (reference sequence). The CDR3 sequence is 13 residues long. The CDR3 protein is CASSFKGYHEQYF. The CDR3 bases are TGTGCCAGCAGTTTCAAGGGGTACCACGAGCAGTACTTC.

The rearrangement uses TRBV30 and TRBJ2-1; 11 bases match TRBD1. The CDR3 has 15 amino acids. Looked up from germline, CDR1 is GTSNPN and CDR2 is SVGIG (reference sequence). Unmatched junction bases numbered 10, after V lost 4 bases and J lost 8 bases. The CDR3 bases are TGTGCCTGGAATACCGGGACAGGGGGACTCGATGAGCAGTTCTTC. It is translated as CAWNTGTGGLDEQFF.

This rearrangement joins TRBV6-5 to TRBJ2-1, with 12 bases lining up with TRBD2. Trimming cost V 5 bases and J 8 bases; bases outside gene matches: 4. The CDR3 length is 14 residues. Germline V CDR1 and CDR2: MNHEY, SVGAGI. The CDR3 is CASSKTSGSYEQFF. DNA of the CDR3: TGTGCCAGCAGTAAGACTAGCGGGAGCTATGAGCAGTTCTTC.